The 23 T cell receptor beta chains below were found in one sample sequenced in a study of CD8 T cells in Susac syndrome (dated by TCRdb to about 2019). Library method: the immunoSEQ multiplex PCR assay. RNA was extracted with the RNeasy kit and roughly 0.45 to 1 ug was reverse transcribed using random hexamers. TCRdb passed the public sequencing reads through fastp at Q25 and MiXCR, retaining productive beta sequences. Each record represents a unique CDR3 protein, reported with the most common genes and DNA among its rows. A total of 170,000 or so distinct CDR3 sequences appear in this sample, approximately 94% of them only once. The top ten hold roughly 0.097% of the sample. Sample: CD4+ T cells from PBMCs. All receptors come from a human donor with multiple sclerosis.

V gene TRBV2 combines with J gene TRBJ1-2, with 7 bases lining up with TRBD1. With 7 bases clipped from V and 6 bases from J, the junction kept 5 bases outside the gene matches. Germline V gene data show CDR1 as SNHLY and CDR2 as FYNNEI. The CDR3 is made up of 12 amino acids. The CDR3 region is CASKAGGDGYTF. The CDR3 DNA sequence: TGTGCCAGCAAGGCAGGGGGGGATGGCTACACCTTC.

This rearrangement joins TRBV23-1 to TRBJ2-1, with D unclear. TRBV23-1 is known as an ORF, though its function is uncertain. The CDR3 has 10 residues. V gave up 3 bases and J gave up 8 bases, with 2 bases separating them. DNA of the CDR3: TGCGCCAGCAGTCAGGATGAGCAGTTCTTC. Protein sequence: CASSQDEQFF.

V gene TRBV12-3 or TRBV12-4 combines with J gene TRBJ2-4; D tentatively reads TRBD1 or TRBD2 (6 bases each). The length of the CDR3 is 14 residues. V was clipped by 6 bases and J by 1 base, with 10 bases between them. The CDR3 sequence: CASRRGTAKNIQYF. In nucleotides, the CDR3 is TGTGCCAGCAGGAGGGGGACTGCCAAAAACATTCAGTACTTC.

This clonotype has a single count. The rearrangement uses TRBV7-9 and TRBJ1-6; TRBD1 might be the D (6 bases). The germline V gene has CDR1 SEHNR and CDR2 FQNEAQ (reference sequence). The CDR3 contains 14 residues. V was clipped by 3 bases and J by 8 bases, with 11 bases between them. Written as DNA, the CDR3 is TGTGCCAGCAGCTTGTCAGGGGAATATTCACCCCTCCACTTT. Amino acid sequence: CASSLSGEYSPLHF.

The rearrangement uses TRBV11-2 and TRBJ2-5, with D unresolved. V was pared by 4 bases and J by 4 bases, with 1 base between. CDR3 length: 10 amino acids. In germline, CDR1 is SGHAT, CDR2 FQNNGV. The CDR3 coding sequence is TGTGCCAGCAGCTCAGAGACCCAGTACTTC. The encoded protein is CASSSETQYF. Combining the CDR3 with reference TRBV11-2 and TRBJ2-5 gives the whole variable domain EAGVAQSPRYKIIEKRQSVAFWCNPISGHATLYWYQQILGQGPKLLIQFQNNGVVDDSQLPKDRFSAERLKGVDSTLKIQPAKLEDSAVYLCASSSETQYFGPGTRLLVL.

The V and J genes are TRBV6-2 or TRBV6-3 and TRBJ2-7; 7 bases map to TRBD2. There are 17 residues in the CDR3. The junction had 9 bases not matched to a gene; V was cut back by 0 bases and J by 1 base. The V gene's germline CDR1 is MNHEY and CDR2 SVGEGT. The CDR3 DNA follows: TGTGCCAGCAGTTACTCGAGTACGGGGGGTTTTTCCTACGAGCAGTACTTC. As protein: CASSYSSTGGFSYEQYF.

V is TRBV12-3 or TRBV12-4 and J is TRBJ1-3, with D unresolved. Deletions cut 2 bases from V and 0 bases from J, with 17 bases between. The CDR3 runs to 18 residues. In nucleotides, the CDR3 is TGTGCCAGCAGTTTACAGGTCGCGGCGGGATCCTCTGGAAACACCATATATTTT. Protein sequence: CASSLQVAAGSSGNTIYF.

The chain recombines TRBV10-3 with TRBJ2-5; D unresolved. Per the germline V gene, CDR1 is ENHRY and CDR2 is SYGVKD. The CDR3 is made up of 12 amino acids. V was clipped by 6 bases and J by 3 bases, with 8 bases between them. The CDR3 region has the DNA TGTGCCATCAGCCACACCGAAGAGACCCAGTACTTC. It yields the protein CAISHTEETQYF.

This chain uses TRBV12-3 or TRBV12-4 with TRBJ2-6; no reliable D call. The CDR3 consists of 15 residues. V lost 5 bases and J 0 bases, leaving 8 bases between the germline ends. DNA for the CDR3: TGTGCCAGCAGTCCGAATACCTCTGGGGCCAACGTCCTGACTTTC. It translates to CASSPNTSGANVLTF.

This sequence joins TRBV7-8 and TRBJ2-5, with 11 bases fitting TRBD1. The V gene's germline CDR1 is SGHVS and CDR2 FQNEAQ. After removal of 2 bases from V and 5 bases from J, the junction contained 7 bases not matched to a gene. The CDR3 is made up of 16 amino acids. This chain's CDR3 is CASSLPRTGGAETQYF. The CDR3 DNA follows: TGTGCCAGCAGCTTACCTCGGACAGGGGGCGCCGAGACCCAGTACTTC. The full variable domain, rest sourced from reference TRBV7-8 and TRBJ2-5, is GAGVSQSPRYKVAKRGQDVALRCDPISGHVSLFWYQQALGQGPEFLTYFQNEAQLDKSGLPSDRFFAERPEGSVSTLKIQRTQQEDSAVYLCASSLPRTGGAETQYFGPGTRLLVL.

The chain has TRBV7-2 and TRBJ1-4; D may be TRBD1 (5 bases). V was clipped by 3 bases and J by 8 bases, with 13 bases between them. Germline V gives CDR1 SGHTA, CDR2 FQGNSA. CDR3 length equals 14 residues. The CDR3 reads CASSFQGGAEKLFF. The CDR3 DNA reads as TGTGCCAGCAGCTTCCAGGGAGGGGCGGAAAAACTGTTTTTT.

The CDR3 DNA follows: TGTGCCAGCATCCGGACAGGGATGAACACTGAAGCTTTCTTT. Its translation is CASIRTGMNTEAFF. The V gene is TRBV27, the J gene TRBJ1-1, with 8 bases that match TRBD1. This CDR3 is 14 amino acids long. V was clipped by 7 bases and J by 0 bases; unmatched bases: 4. Germline CDR1 and CDR2: MNHEY and SMNVEV (reference sequence).

This clonotype was detected only once. The V call is TRBV3-1, the J call TRBJ2-1; 10 positions match TRBD1. The CDR3 runs to 16 residues. The J segment lost 12 bases and the V segment lost 1 base, leaving 12 bases of the junction unmatched. Germline-derived CDR1 and CDR2 are LGHDT and YNNKEL (reference sequence). As DNA, the CDR3 is TGTGCCAGCAGCCAAGTGGGGACAGGGGTCGGTGGGGGGCAGTTCTTC. Amino acids: CASSQVGTGVGGGQFF.

The chain employs TRBV2 and TRBJ1-1; D gene ambiguous. Germline assignment: CDR1 SNHLY and CDR2 FYNNEI. The CDR3 is 13 residues long. V lost 7 bases, J lost 0 bases, and 9 bases lay in between. The CDR3 is CASTREVNTEAFF. In nucleotides, the CDR3 is TGTGCCAGCACCCGGGAAGTGAACACTGAAGCTTTCTTT.

As regards this clonotype: Mismatch with germline at one junction end may stem from a read error. This chain connects TRBV16 to TRBJ1-1; D is perhaps TRBD1 (5 bases). CDR1 is KGHSY and CDR2 is FQNENV in the germline V gene. The CDR3 length is 13 residues. In nucleotides, the CDR3 is TGTGCCAGCAGCCAAGCTACAGGCCCTGAAGCCTTTTTT. Encoded protein: CASSQATGPEAFF. Full variable domain (remainder filled in from reference TRBV16 and TRBJ1-1): GEEVAQTPKHLVRGEGQKAKLYCAPIKGHSYVFWYQQVLKNEFKFLISFQNENVFDETGMPKERFSAKCLPNSPCSLEIQATKLEDSAVYFCASSQATGPEAFFGQGTRLTVV.

The chain joins TRBV5-1 to TRBJ2-3; D gene uncertain. CDR1 SGHRS and CDR2 YFSETQ come from the germline V gene. V lost 4 bases, J lost 2 bases, and 14 bases lay in between. The CDR3 extends over 15 amino acids. The CDR3 region is CASSVLLGSTDTQYF. The CDR3 DNA follows: TGCGCCAGCAGCGTATTATTAGGGTCCACAGATACGCAGTATTTT.

CDR3 in DNA: TGTGCCTCAAGTAAGGGGGAAGAGACCCAGTACTTC. Translating it yields CASSKGEETQYF. The V and J genes are TRBV24-1 and TRBJ2-5, with D possibly being TRBD1 (6 bases). This CDR3 has 12 amino acids. Trimming removed 12 bases from V and 3 bases from J, with 13 bases in between. Germline lookup yields CDR1 KGHDR and CDR2 SFDVKD.

This clonotype has only a few counts. This chain links TRBV19 with TRBJ2-2; maybe TRBD2 (6 bases). The V end lost 5 bases, the J end lost 4 bases, and 8 bases lay between the germline ends. Per germline, CDR1 LNHDA and CDR2 SQIVND (reference sequence). CDR3 length: 13 residues. CDR3 sequence reads: CASSSTSTGELFF. CDR3 DNA sequence: TGTGCCAGTAGTTCGACTAGCACCGGGGAGCTGTTTTTT.

V usage is TRBV28 and J usage is TRBJ1-4; D perhaps matches TRBD1 (5 bases). CDR1 is MDHEN, CDR2 SYDVKM, per germline. This CDR3 has 16 amino acids. V was trimmed by 8 bases and J by 7 bases, leaving 23 bases between them. The CDR3 nucleotides are TGTGCCAGCGGGGGGGGAATCGCCAGCGTAGGTGAAAAACTGTTTTTT. It yields the protein CASGGGIASVGEKLFF.

The CDR3 is CASSFGGHPYEAFF. Here the CDR3 DNA reads TGTGCCAGCAGTTTTGGGGGACACCCCTATGAAGCTTTCTTT. The chain uses TRBV28 and TRBJ1-1; possible D gene TRBD1, 6 bases. Germline V gene data show CDR1 as MDHEN and CDR2 as SYDVKM. CDR3 length equals 14 residues. Trimming shortened V by 3 bases and J by 7 bases, and 15 bases separated the two germline ends.

Here the CDR3 reads CAISEAGLISYEQYF. The CDR3 bases are TGTGCCATCAGTGAGGCGGGACTGATCTCCTACGAGCAGTACTTC. The rearrangement links TRBV10-3 to TRBJ2-7, with D perhaps matching TRBD2 (6 bases). The CDR3 is 15 residues long. Germline V lookup: CDR1 ENHRY, CDR2 SYGVKD. Trimming removed 2 bases from V and 0 bases from J, with 11 bases in between.

This clonotype is a singleton in its sample. The chain uses TRBV4-2 and TRBJ1-2, with D possibly being TRBD1 (5 bases). The CDR3 sequence is 16 residues long. Trimming cost V 2 bases and J 2 bases, with 15 bases left between them. Germline V gene sequence: CDR1 LGHNA, CDR2 YNFKEQ. This CDR3 reads CASSQLDRDSNYGYTF. The DNA for the CDR3 is TGTGCCAGCAGCCAATTAGACCGGGACTCAAACTATGGCTACACCTTC.

The CDR3, as DNA: TGTGCCAGCAGCTTATTCGACGGACCAGAAGCTTTCTTT. It specifies CASSLFDGPEAFF. This rearrangement joins TRBV7-9 to TRBJ1-1; D remains ambiguous. Per the germline V gene, CDR1 is SEHNR and CDR2 is FQNEAQ (reference sequence). The CDR3 is made up of 13 amino acids. Trimming removed 2 bases from V and 8 bases from J, with 12 bases in between.